This record covers a single TCR beta chain. Its antigen specificity is not known. Per-base quality was not reported, and no clone a single base away is much larger than it. Sequences SEHNR (CDR1) and FQNEAQ (CDR2) are obtained from the germline V gene (reference sequence). Trimming removed 2 bases from V and 4 bases from J; the gene matches leave 5 bases unexplained. The CDR3 holds 16 amino acids from the cysteine to the phenylalanine. The sequence is cut down to CDR3 DNA, 48 bases in frame from base 1. All donors were healthy Caucasians. The twin cohort consisted of three pairs of female monozygotic twins, all aged about 18 to 29 years. Positive isolation kits from Invitrogen were used to isolate the CD4+ and CD8+ T cell populations. Receptor libraries were prepared by 5' RACE. TCRdb shows the sequencer as Illumina HiSeq 2000. A universal primer binding site was added through template switching, and the final cDNA carried a unique molecular identifier so that TCR cDNA molecules could be counted accurately. Specific primers in the conserved constant-segment region were used to synthesize first-strand cDNA for the TCR alpha and beta chains. To control for contamination, every cDNA library was double barcoded, receiving both a SMART-Mk sample barcode and Illumina barcodes. Two successive PCR steps introduced TruSeq adapter sequences along with Illumina sample barcodes. TCR alpha and beta cDNA libraries were sequenced on the Illumina HiSeq platform with custom primers. Turning to the authors' computational methods: MiGEC was used to process raw reads and extract unique molecular identifiers, and MiXCR was used to find CDR3 positions. For each individual, recombination models were inferred using an EM algorithm with the repgenHMM and IGoR tools. Shared clonotype analysis was performed with the tcR package in R, normalizing sharing by the product of cloneset sizes. To study raw recombination without the effects of thymic and clonal selection, out-of-frame nonproductive sequences were analyzed. Clones were called with MiXCR by TCRdb after fastp trimmed the public reads at Q25, and only in-frame beta chains were retained. Each record represents a unique CDR3 protein, reported with the most common genes and DNA among its rows. These V and J calls rely on TCRdb rather than the paper's analysis. Across this sample there are a few hundred thousand distinct CDR3 sequences, with around an eighth seen only once. Around 6.9% of the sample goes to the ten largest clones.

This sample was included in a study of identical twins (dated by TCRdb to the mid-2010s). Concerning the study at large: TCR alpha and beta repertoires from monozygotic twins, unrelated adults of various ages and cord blood were deep-sequenced to test whether fetal clonotypes persist. To rule out contamination, replicate twin experiments were performed at different times with different library preparation protocols.

The paper's findings and limits, for the study overall: Because the same donors could not be followed over many years, the conclusions relied on cross-sectional statistical analysis. Abundant cord blood beta clonotypes carried fewer insertions; young adult naive repertoires showed a weaker similar trend, while memory repertoires showed none. A weaker excess of twin sharing was found in beta out-of-frame sequences because the signal-to-noise ratio was lowered by fewer shared sequences. Recombination models systematically underestimated out-of-frame TCR alpha sharing in monozygotic twins but agreed with sharing between unrelated individuals. Invariant T cells such as MAIT and iNKT could partly confound zero-insertion analyses, though diverse VJ usage argued against this for most clonotypes. Compared with coincidental sharing between unrelated individuals, an excess of low generation-probability sequences was observed among out-of-frame TCR alpha sequences shared between twins.

These data were also filed under a second study, of yellow fever vaccine responses in identical twins. As that second study puts it: According to the authors, in identical twins the way T cells responded to vaccination appeared partly convergent and partly personalized. In identical twins, the study followed T cell clones that responded to the vaccine with precision.

This clonotype was sampled from a woman aged 18-29 years in good health. The material sequenced was CD8+ T cells sorted from blood. The V and J genes are TRBV7-9 and TRBJ2-1, with 10 bases in between that match TRBD2. CDR3 region: CASSLPGLAFYNEQFF. DNA sequence: TGTGCCAGCAGCTTACCGGGACTAGCGTTTTACAATGAGCAGTTCTTC.